These 16 T cell receptor beta chains originate from one sample sequenced in a study of vaccination and CD4 T cells after COVID-19. These TCRs' antigens remain unknown. Researchers used the Oncomine TCR Beta short-read assay to sequence DNA from cultured CD4+ T cells. TCRdb used MiXCR to reprocess the PCR reads, holding one entry per CDR3 protein. The sample holds over 9,000 distinct CDR3 sequences, about 50% seen once. Treatment defined: roughly 10-day PBMC culture with coronavirus spike peptide pools or control peptides (ViraFEST assay). Sequenced input: CD4+ T cells from blood, cultured in vitro. The receptors stem from a human donor who had recovered from COVID-19.

V and J are TRBV18 and TRBJ1-1; a possible D gene is TRBD1 (5 bases). Trimming took 3 bases from V and 6 from J, leaving 17 bases between them. Germline V CDR1 and CDR2: KGHSH, LQKENI. There are 15 residues in the CDR3. As DNA, the CDR3 is TGTGCCAGCTCACCCCGGGACTTCCAAGGCGCTGAAGCTTTCTTT. Its translation: CASSPRDFQGAEAFF.

V usage is TRBV7-8 and J usage is TRBJ2-3; a weak D match, TRBD1 (5 bases). With 5 bases removed from V and 4 bases from J, the gap between germline ends came to 19 bases. CDR1 is SGHVS and CDR2 is FQNEAQ in the germline V gene. The CDR3 is 16 amino acids. The chain's CDR3 is CASSLDRALGADTQYF. CDR3 DNA sequence: TGTGCCAGCAGCCTGGACCGGGCCCTAGGGGCAGATACGCAGTATTTT.

V gene TRBV6-5 combines with J gene TRBJ1-1; D unresolved. Trimming left V 5 bases short and J 6 bases short, with 10 bases between. This CDR3 is built from 12 residues. Germline V CDR1 and CDR2: MNHEY, SVGAGI. CDR3 nucleotides: TGTGCCAGCAGTCGCTCGAATGCTGAAGCTTTCTTT. Protein product: CASSRSNAEAFF.

This chain uses TRBV7-2 with TRBJ1-1, with 10 bases that match TRBD1. CDR1 and CDR2 (germline): SGHTA, FQGNSA. The CDR3 loop spans 15 amino acids. The junction had 8 bases not matched to a gene; V was cut back by 5 bases and J by 5 bases. This CDR3 reads CASSNRQGAETEAFF. The CDR3 region has the DNA TGTGCCAGCAGCAATCGACAGGGGGCTGAAACTGAAGCTTTCTTT.

This sequence joins TRBV30 and TRBJ2-5, with a tentative D call TRBD1 (9 bases). The V gene lost 8 bases and the J gene lost 3 bases, with 16 bases spanning the gap. The CDR3 has 13 amino acids. Per germline, CDR1 GTSNPN and CDR2 SVGIG (reference sequence). CDR3 protein: CARGGQGKETQYF. Here the CDR3 DNA reads TGTGCCCGGGGGGGACAGGGTAAAGAGACCCAGTACTTC.

In this sample, this clonotype turned up a few times. This chain links TRBV6-1 with TRBJ1-1; maybe TRBD1 (6 bases). Trimming stripped 6 bases from V and 5 bases from J, with 10 bases between. Germline V gene lookup returns CDR1 MNHNS and CDR2 SASEGT. The CDR3 contains 12 residues. CDR3 sequence reads: CASSIGGTEAFF. Written as DNA, the CDR3 is TGTGCCAGCAGCATAGGGGGGACTGAAGCTTTCTTT.

V gene TRBV2 combines with J gene TRBJ2-3, with 9 positions matching TRBD2. CDR1 and CDR2 from the germline V gene are SNHLY and FYNNEI. The CDR3 length is 14 residues. The junction had 4 bases not matched to a gene; V was cut back by 8 bases and J by 1 base. The CDR3 here is CASAQRGGTDTQYF. In DNA form, the CDR3 reads TGTGCCAGCGCCCAGCGGGGGGGCACAGATACGCAGTATTTT.

The chain uses TRBV6-5 and TRBJ1-6, with 9 nucleotides matching TRBD1. This CDR3 has 17 residues. The J segment lost 7 bases and the V segment lost 2 bases, leaving 9 bases of the junction unmatched. The germline CDR1 and CDR2 sequences are MNHEY and SVGAGI. Written as DNA, the CDR3 is TGTGCCAGCAGTTACCCTCCGGGGACAGGGTCCAATTCACCCCTCCACTTT. Its protein product is CASSYPPGTGSNSPLHF.

V and J are TRBV6-5 and TRBJ2-6; tentatively, D is TRBD1 (6 bases). With 0 bases removed from V and 7 bases from J, the gap between germline ends came to 16 bases. Germline CDR1 MNHEY, CDR2 SVGAGI. This CDR3 spans 17 amino acids. CDR3 loop: CASSYSRAPGTANVLTF. The CDR3 DNA is TGTGCCAGCAGTTACTCCCGTGCTCCCGGGACAGCCAACGTCCTGACTTTC.

V is TRBV20-1 and J is TRBJ1-5, with a possible D match to TRBD1 (6 bases). The CDR3 contains 13 residues. Germline CDR1 and CDR2: DFQATT and SNEGSKA (reference sequence). Trimming cost V 6 bases and J 1 base, with 10 bases left between them. DNA for the CDR3: TGCAGTGCCGGACAGTGGAGCAATCAGCCCCAGCATTTT. Translating gives CSAGQWSNQPQHF.

The rearrangement links TRBV12-3 or TRBV12-4 to TRBJ1-2; 9 positions agree with TRBD1. The CDR3 covers 15 residues. Germline trimming cut 1 base from V and 6 bases from J; bases unmatched to any gene: 6. The CDR3 nucleotides read TGTGCCAGCAGTTTAGGGTCCGGGACAGGGCATGGCTACACCTTC. Translating gives CASSLGSGTGHGYTF.

The gene calls are TRBV6-1 and TRBJ2-2, with TRBD1 matching over 7 bases. CDR3 length: 14 amino acids. CDR1 MNHNS and CDR2 SASEGT come from the germline V gene. V was clipped by 8 bases and J by 6 bases; unmatched bases: 9. The CDR3 DNA follows: TGTGCCAGCCCGGGGACAGCTCTAGCCGGGGAGCTGTTTTTT. This encodes CASPGTALAGELFF.

The gene calls are TRBV27 and TRBJ2-1; 10 bases map to TRBD2. Trimming removed 7 bases from V and 3 bases from J; junction bases left unmatched: 12. This CDR3 has 17 amino acids. CDR1 MNHEY and CDR2 SMNVEV come from the germline V gene (reference sequence). The CDR3 loop is CASTERGGSNFYNEQFF. CDR3 DNA sequence: TGTGCCAGCACCGAGCGGGGGGGCTCCAACTTCTACAATGAGCAGTTCTTC.

This chain joins TRBV20-1 and TRBJ2-1; 7 bases are a match to TRBD2. CDR1 is DFQATT and CDR2 is SNEGSKA in the germline V gene (reference sequence). J gave up 7 bases and V 7 bases, and 10 bases lay outside the gene matches. The CDR3 length is 13 residues. The CDR3 coding sequence is TGCAGTGGGGTGGTAGCGGGTTTTAATGAGCAGTTCTTC. It is translated as CSGVVAGFNEQFF.

This chain joins TRBV7-2 and TRBJ2-3, with 12 bases aligning to TRBD2. CDR1 and CDR2 from the germline V gene are SGHTA and FQGNSA. The CDR3 is 18 amino acids. Trimming removed 4 bases from V and 3 bases from J; junction bases left unmatched: 11. CDR3 region: CASSSPSGGAVVTDTQYF. CDR3 bases: TGTGCCAGCAGCTCCCCTAGCGGGGGGGCCGTGGTAACAGATACGCAGTATTTT.

This chain joins TRBV9 and TRBJ1-6; D gene ambiguous. V dropped 3 bases and J dropped 6 bases, with 13 bases sitting between them. CDR1 and CDR2 (germline): SGDLS, YYNGEE. The CDR3 runs to 15 residues. This CDR3 is CASSEGPAPNSPLHF. CDR3 sequence (DNA): TGTGCCAGCAGCGAGGGCCCAGCACCTAATTCACCCCTCCACTTT.